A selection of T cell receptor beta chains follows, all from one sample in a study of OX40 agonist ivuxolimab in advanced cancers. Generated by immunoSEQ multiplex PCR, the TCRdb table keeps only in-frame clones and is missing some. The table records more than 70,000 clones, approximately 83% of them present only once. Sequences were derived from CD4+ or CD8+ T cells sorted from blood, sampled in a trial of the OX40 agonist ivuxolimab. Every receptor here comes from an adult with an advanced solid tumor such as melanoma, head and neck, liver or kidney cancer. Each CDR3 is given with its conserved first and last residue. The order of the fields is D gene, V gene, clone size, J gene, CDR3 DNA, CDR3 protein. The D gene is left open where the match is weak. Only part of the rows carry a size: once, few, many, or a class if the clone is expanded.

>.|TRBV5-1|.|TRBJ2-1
TGCGCCAGCAGCTTGGAATTGGGGGGGCGGAATGAGCAGTTCTTC
CASSLELGGRNEQFF
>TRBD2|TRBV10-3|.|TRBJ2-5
TGTGCCATCAGTAGGCGGGAGAAGGGAGAGACCCAGTACTTC
CAISRREKGETQYF
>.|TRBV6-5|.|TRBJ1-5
TGTGCCAGCAGTTACCGAAAGTTTCAGCCCCAGCATTTT
CASSYRKFQPQHF
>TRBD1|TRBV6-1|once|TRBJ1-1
TGTGCCAACCGGGACAGGGAAGAAACTGAAGCTTTCTTT
CANRDREETEAFF
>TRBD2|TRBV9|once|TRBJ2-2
TGTGCCAGCAGCTCGAACACGGGGGGTGCGGCCGGGGAGCTGTTTTTT
CASSSNTGGAAGELFF
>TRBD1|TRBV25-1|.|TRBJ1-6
TGTGCCAGCAGGGGGACAGAGTTCAATTCACCCCTCCACTTT
CASRGTEFNSPLHF
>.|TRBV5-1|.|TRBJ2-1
TGCGCCAGCAGCCCAACCGGTGGCAGGGTAAAGGGTGAGCAGTTCTTC
CASSPTGGRVKGEQFF
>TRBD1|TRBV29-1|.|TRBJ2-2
TGCAGCGTCAAGACAGGGGGAGGGAGGTCCGGGGAGCTGTTTTTT
CSVKTGGGRSGELFF
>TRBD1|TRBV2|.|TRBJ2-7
TGTGCCAGCAGTGCCCTACAGGGGGCTTACTACGAGCAGTACTTC
CASSALQGAYYEQYF
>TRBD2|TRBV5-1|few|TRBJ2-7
TGCGCCAGCAGCGTGAGCGGGGGGGGCTACGAGCAGTACTTC
CASSVSGGGYEQYF
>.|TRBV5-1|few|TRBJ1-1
TGCGCCAGCAGCCTCAGAGGGGACTCTGAAGCTTTCTTT
CASSLRGDSEAFF
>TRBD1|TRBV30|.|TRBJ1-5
TGTGCCTGGAGTCTTCACTCGGGACAGGTCAATCGGGGCAATCAGCCCCAGCATTTT
CAWSLHSGQVNRGNQPQHF
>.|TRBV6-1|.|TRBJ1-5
TGTGCCAGCAGTGAAGCAAACATGAGCAATCAGCCCCAGCATTTT
CASSEANMSNQPQHF
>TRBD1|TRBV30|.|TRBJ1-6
TGTGCCTGGAGCCGGGGACAGGGGGATTCACCCCTCCACTTT
CAWSRGQGDSPLHF
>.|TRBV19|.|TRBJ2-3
TGTGCCAGTAGTACCCGTCCAAGGGAAGATACGCAGTATTTT
CASSTRPREDTQYF
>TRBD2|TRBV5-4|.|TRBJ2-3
TGTGCCAGCAGCCGTCGGACTAGCGGGCGGGCAGATACGCAGTATTTT
CASSRRTSGRADTQYF
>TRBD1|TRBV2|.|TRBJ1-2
TGTGCCAGCAGTGTTTACAGGGGGAGCGAGGGCTACACCTTC
CASSVYRGSEGYTF
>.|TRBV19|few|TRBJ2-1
TGTGCCAGTAGTATTGGGGGAGCACGCTACAATGAGCAGTTCTTC
CASSIGGARYNEQFF
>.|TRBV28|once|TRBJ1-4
TGTGCCAGCAGTGATCAGGCGGAGGCTAATGAAAAACTGTTTTTT
CASSDQAEANEKLFF
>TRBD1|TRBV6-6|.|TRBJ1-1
TGTGCCAGCAGCCCTCGACAGGGCCAAACTGAAGCTTTCTTT
CASSPRQGQTEAFF
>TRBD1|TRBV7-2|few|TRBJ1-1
TGTGCCAGCAGCTCCGGGACAGGGGGCGCGGCTTTCTTT
CASSSGTGGAAFF
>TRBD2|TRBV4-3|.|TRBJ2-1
TGCGCCAGTCGGGCGACTAGCGTCTACAATGAGCAGTTCTTC
CASRATSVYNEQFF
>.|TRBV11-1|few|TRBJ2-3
TGTGCCAGCAGCTTATCTAGCTTTAGCACAGATACGCAGTATTTT
CASSLSSFSTDTQYF
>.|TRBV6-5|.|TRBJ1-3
TGTGCCAGCAGTTACTTGGGATCTGGGATTGGAAACACCATATATTTT
CASSYLGSGIGNTIYF
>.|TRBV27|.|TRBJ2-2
TGTGCCAGCAGTTCCAAACCTACCGGGGAGCTGTTTTTT
CASSSKPTGELFF
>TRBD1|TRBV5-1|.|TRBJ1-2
TGCGCCAGCAGCCCGGGGGACAGGGGGCTGGGCTACACCTTC
CASSPGDRGLGYTF
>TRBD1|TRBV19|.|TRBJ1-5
TGTGCCAGTAGTATGTTAACAGGGGGCAGTAATCAGCCCCAGCATTTT
CASSMLTGGSNQPQHF
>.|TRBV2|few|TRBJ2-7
TGTGCCAGCAGTGATTGGTACCGTCCCTACGAGCAGTACTTC
CASSDWYRPYEQYF
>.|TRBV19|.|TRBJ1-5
TGTGCCAGTAGTATAGATACAGGGCTTGTGCAGCCCCAGCATTTT
CASSIDTGLVQPQHF
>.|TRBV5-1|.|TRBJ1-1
TGCGCCAGCAGCTTGGATCCAGGGGTTAGAACTGAAGCTTTCTTT
CASSLDPGVRTEAFF
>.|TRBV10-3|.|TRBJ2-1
TGTGCCATCAGTGTCGGGAACAATGAGCAGTTCTTC
CAISVGNNEQFF
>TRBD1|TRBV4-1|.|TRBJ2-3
TGCGCCAGCAGCCTTCGGGACAGGGTGGAAGATACGCAGTATTTT
CASSLRDRVEDTQYF
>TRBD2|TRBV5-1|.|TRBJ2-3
TGCGCCAGCACCCCCTACGGGGGGGCGGCAGATACGCAGTATTTT
CASTPYGGAADTQYF
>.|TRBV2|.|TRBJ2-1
TGTGCCAGCAGTGAAGCCTCCAGCGGAGCCTACAATGAGCAGTTCTTC
CASSEASSGAYNEQFF
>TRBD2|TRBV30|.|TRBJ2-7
TGTGCCTGGAGTATGGGACTAGCGGGTACCTACGAGCAGTACTTC
CAWSMGLAGTYEQYF
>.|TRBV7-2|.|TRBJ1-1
TGTGCCAGCAGCTTCGGGGGGTACTTTGGAGCTTTCTTT
CASSFGGYFGAFF
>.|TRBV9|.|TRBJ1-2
TGTGCCAGCAGGCAGACAGCCACGTATGGCTACACCTTC
CASRQTATYGYTF
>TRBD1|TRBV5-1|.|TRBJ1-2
TGCGCCAGCAGCTTGGGGGACAGGAACTATGGCTACACCTTC
CASSLGDRNYGYTF
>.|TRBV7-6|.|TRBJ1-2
TGTGCCAGCAGCTTAGACAGGGCCAAGCGTGGCTACACCTTC
CASSLDRAKRGYTF
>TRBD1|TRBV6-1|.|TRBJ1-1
TGTGCCAGCGAGAGACAGGGTGGGAACACTGAAGCTTTCTTT
CASERQGGNTEAFF
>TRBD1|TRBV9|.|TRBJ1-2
TGTGCCAGCAGCGTCCAACAGGGGAACTATGGCTACACCTTC
CASSVQQGNYGYTF
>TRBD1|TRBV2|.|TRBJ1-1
TGTGCCAGCGTCCGGGACAGGGGGAACACTGAAGCTTTCTTT
CASVRDRGNTEAFF
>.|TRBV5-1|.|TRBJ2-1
TGCGCCAGCAGCTTGGATAGCGAATCCTACAATGAGCAGTTCTTC
CASSLDSESYNEQFF
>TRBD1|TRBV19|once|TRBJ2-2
TGTGCCAGTAGTATAGGGGGACAGGGACGAACCGGGGAGCTGTTTTTT
CASSIGGQGRTGELFF
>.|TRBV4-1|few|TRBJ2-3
TGCGCCAGCAGCCAAGTGGGCGGTATTCGCACAGATACGCAGTATTTT
CASSQVGGIRTDTQYF
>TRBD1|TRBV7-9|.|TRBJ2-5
TGTGCCAGCAGCTTAGGTGACAGGGTCCCAGAGACCCAGTACTTC
CASSLGDRVPETQYF
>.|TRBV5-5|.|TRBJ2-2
TGTGCCAGCAGCTTGGGAGGCAGCCTAAACACCGGGGAGCTGTTTTTT
CASSLGGSLNTGELFF
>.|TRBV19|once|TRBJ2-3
TGTGCCAGCCGTGTAGGGGGGCTTTTTCCAGATACGCAGTATTTT
CASRVGGLFPDTQYF
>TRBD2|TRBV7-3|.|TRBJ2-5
TGTGCCAGCAGCTTAAGCGGGAGGGTTCAAGAGACCCAGTACTTC
CASSLSGRVQETQYF
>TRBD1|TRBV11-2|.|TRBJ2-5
TGTGCCAGCAGCTCCATAAGGGGGCGAAGGGAGACCCAGTACTTC
CASSSIRGRRETQYF
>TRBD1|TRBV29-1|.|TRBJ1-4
TGCAGCGTGGGACAGCCTGAAAAACTGTTTTTT
CSVGQPEKLFF
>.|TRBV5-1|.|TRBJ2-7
TGCGCCAGCAGCTCGGGGGGCAGGGGACTCTACGAGCAGTACTTC
CASSSGGRGLYEQYF